The 17 T cell receptor beta chains listed next were all sequenced from one sample in a study of PD-1 blockade in classical Hodgkin lymphoma. Produced via immunoSEQ multiplex PCR; TCRdb's table is partial and in-frame only. The sample yields roughly 35,000 clones, 70% to 90% seen once. Following autologous stem cell transplantation, relapse occurred in every patient, and exposure to brentuximab vedotin varied. This sample comprised peripheral blood mononuclear cells (PBMCs), obtained before the second cycle of nivolumab. The receptors here all came from a human donor with classical Hodgkin lymphoma.

This clone was seen only once. The chain combines TRBV14 with TRBJ1-3, with D perhaps matching TRBD1 (6 bases). Germline CDR1 and CDR2: SGHDN and FVKESK. The CDR3 runs 15 residues. The germline V and J ends were trimmed by 4 bases and 3 bases, with 13 bases remaining between them. Here the CDR3 DNA reads TGTGCCAGCAGCCGAGACAGGATCGGTGGAAACACCATATATTTT. Translated, it gives CASSRDRIGGNTIYF.

V usage is TRBV5-5 and J usage is TRBJ1-3; no definite D call. V was shortened by 4 bases and J by 5 bases, with 7 bases between the two germline ends. This CDR3 is 12 amino acids long. Germline lookup yields CDR1 SGHKS and CDR2 YYEKEE (reference sequence). CDR3 in DNA: TGTGCCAGCAGCCCTTATAGAAACACCATATATTTT. Protein: CASSPYRNTIYF.

This clone is classed as medium-sized. V usage is TRBV6-4 and J usage is TRBJ2-1; the match to TRBD2 covers 12 bases. Germline loops: CDR1 MRHNA, CDR2 SNTAGT. The junction had 1 base not matched to a gene; V was cut back by 3 bases and J by 7 bases. The CDR3 spans 14 residues. The CDR3 here is CASSEGTSGNEQFF. CDR3 sequence (DNA): TGTGCCAGCAGTGAGGGGACTAGCGGGAATGAGCAGTTCTTC.

The chain uses TRBV6-5 and TRBJ1-3; unclear D gene. Germline loops: CDR1 MNHEY, CDR2 SVGAGI. The germline V and J ends were trimmed by 0 bases and 1 base, with 10 bases remaining between them. This CDR3 spans 16 amino acids. In nucleotides, the CDR3 is TGTGCCAGCAGTTACTCGATCAGGTTATCTGGAAACACCATATATTTT. It specifies CASSYSIRLSGNTIYF.

V gene TRBV19 combines with J gene TRBJ1-6, with no clear D. Germline CDR1 LNHDA, CDR2 SQIVND (reference sequence). The V end was cut by 0 bases, the J end by 0 bases, with 6 bases between. The CDR3 loop spans 16 amino acids. The CDR3 sequence: CASSIEGGSYNSPLHF. CDR3 nucleotides: TGTGCCAGTAGTATAGAGGGTGGCTCCTATAATTCACCCCTCCACTTT.

The V and J genes are TRBV6-5 and TRBJ2-1; a weak D match, TRBD2 (5 bases). The CDR3 has 15 residues. V was shortened by 0 bases and J by 5 bases, with 11 bases between the two germline ends. Per the germline V gene, CDR1 is MNHEY and CDR2 is SVGAGI. CDR3 in amino acids: CASSYSELENNEQFF. Here the CDR3 DNA reads TGTGCCAGCAGTTACTCCGAACTAGAGAACAATGAGCAGTTCTTC.

V and J are TRBV28 and TRBJ1-3; D is ambiguous. CDR1 and CDR2 from the germline V gene are MDHEN and SYDVKM. There are 17 residues in the CDR3. With 9 bases removed from V and 4 bases from J, the gap between germline ends came to 25 bases. CDR3 in amino acids: CARPTARRRKKGNTIYF. The CDR3 coding sequence is TGTGCCAGGCCCACGGCCCGTCGCCGAAAGAAAGGAAACACCATATATTTT.

CDR3 sequence reads: CASSDTGDTGELFF. CDR3 bases: TGTGCCAGCAGTGACACAGGGGACACCGGGGAGCTGTTTTTT. The chain recombines TRBV6-4 with TRBJ2-2; TRBD1 aligns across 7 bases. There are 14 residues in the CDR3. Germline lookup yields CDR1 MRHNA and CDR2 SNTAGT. Germline trimming cut 2 bases from V and 3 bases from J; bases unmatched to any gene: 0.

The chain carries TRBV5-1 and TRBJ1-2; D remains unclear. This CDR3 has 15 residues. V shed 0 bases and J shed 4 bases, with 13 bases lying between them. Per germline, CDR1 SGHRS and CDR2 YFSETQ. CDR3: CASSLGRTVPYGYTF. The CDR3 bases are TGCGCCAGCAGCTTGGGCAGAACCGTTCCCTATGGCTACACCTTC.

The J gene is TRBJ2-3, the V gene TRBV5-1, with 7 positions matching TRBD2. CDR1 and CDR2 from the germline V gene are SGHRS and YFSETQ. J lost 5 bases, V lost 4 bases, and 7 bases had no gene match. CDR3 size: 14 residues. CDR3 region: CASSGGGVGDTQYF. As DNA, the CDR3 is TGCGCCAGCAGCGGGGGAGGGGTAGGAGATACGCAGTATTTT.

Written as DNA, the CDR3 is TGTGCCTGGAGTTTCCGGACCTCCGATACGCAGTATTTT. Its protein product is CAWSFRTSDTQYF. The chain couples TRBV30 to TRBJ2-3; D gene unclear. V was trimmed by 2 bases and J by 6 bases, leaving 12 bases between them. This CDR3 is built from 13 residues. Germline V gene sequence: CDR1 GTSNPN, CDR2 SVGIG (reference sequence).

This chain joins TRBV19 and TRBJ2-7, with D possibly matching TRBD1 (6 bases). The V end was cut by 0 bases, the J end by 3 bases, with 6 bases between. CDR1 is LNHDA and CDR2 is SQIVND in the germline V gene (reference sequence). CDR3 length: 13 residues. The CDR3 here is CASSIEGGYEQYF. CDR3 DNA sequence: TGTGCCAGTAGTATAGAAGGGGGCTACGAGCAGTACTTC.

The chain couples TRBV27 to TRBJ2-7, with 9 bases identical to TRBD1. The CDR3 is 15 amino acids. With 4 bases clipped from V and 3 bases from J, the junction kept 7 bases outside the gene matches. Per germline, CDR1 MNHEY and CDR2 SMNVEV (reference sequence). The CDR3 DNA reads TGTGCCAGCAGTTCCTCCGGGACAGGGCTCTACGAGCAGTACTTC. It specifies CASSSSGTGLYEQYF.

This clone has a single count. The chain employs TRBV2 and TRBJ2-4, with 8 nucleotides matching TRBD1. Per the germline V gene, CDR1 is SNHLY and CDR2 is FYNNEI. The CDR3 runs to 15 residues. J was trimmed by 4 bases and V by 6 bases; bases with no gene match: 8. This CDR3 is CASSPTGQVKNIQYF. CDR3 coding DNA: TGTGCCAGCAGCCCCACGGGACAGGTTAAAAACATTCAGTACTTC.

J is TRBJ2-5 and V is TRBV29-1; 7 bases align to TRBD1. This CDR3 contains 14 residues. J lost 6 bases, V lost 8 bases, and 15 bases had no gene match. CDR1 and CDR2 from the germline V gene are SQVTM and ANQGSEA. The CDR3 coding sequence is TGCAGCCCCATTCCGGTAGGGGGCGTAAAGACCCAGTACTTC. It is translated as CSPIPVGGVKTQYF.

This clone was seen just once. The gene calls are TRBV10-1 and TRBJ1-5, with D hard to call. CDR1 and CDR2 (germline): WNHNN, SYGVQD (reference sequence). V lost 0 bases and J 0 bases, leaving 12 bases between the germline ends. The CDR3 length is 17 residues. The CDR3 reads CASSESGRTFSNQPQHF. The CDR3 region has the DNA TGCGCCAGCAGTGAGTCAGGGCGAACATTTAGCAATCAGCCCCAGCATTTT.

The chain couples TRBV9 to TRBJ1-2; D is uncertain. The germline CDR1 and CDR2 sequences are SGDLS and YYNGEE. CDR3 length equals 18 residues. Trimming shortened V by 4 bases and J by 1 base, and 23 bases separated the two germline ends. CDR3 amino acids: CASSSQHVITEINYGYTF. The CDR3 DNA follows: TGTGCCAGCAGCTCCCAACATGTCATAACTGAAATTAACTATGGCTACACCTTC. Full variable domain (missing parts from reference TRBV9 and TRBJ1-2): DSGVTQTPKHLITATGQRVTLRCSPRSGDLSVYWYQQSLDQGLQFLIQYYNGEERAKGNILERFSAQQFPDLHSELNLSSLELGDSALYFCASSSQHVITEINYGYTFGSGTRLTVV.